These 26 T cell receptor beta chains were all obtained from the same sample, sequenced in a study of siplizumab effects on memory and regulatory T cells. Repertoires were generated with immunoSEQ multiplex PCR, while TCRdb's copy carries only in-frame clones and drops some. The sample contains around 100,000 clones, over 85% of which appear only once. The material sequenced was non-Treg CD4+ T cells sorted from blood. These receptors all come from a human donor in good health.

A remark on this clone: Mismatch with germline at one junction end may stem from a read error. J is TRBJ2-7 and V is TRBV29-1, with a weak D call TRBD1 (5 bases). There are 11 residues in the CDR3. Germline lookup yields CDR1 SQVTM and CDR2 ANQGSEA. The CDR3: CSVEGADEQYF. The DNA for the CDR3 is TGCAGCGTGGAAGGGGCCGACGAGCAGTACTTC.

J is TRBJ2-3 and V is TRBV6-5; weak D call: TRBD2 (5 bases). Germline CDR1 reads MNHEY; CDR2 reads SVGAGI. The CDR3 contains 13 residues. V lost 7 bases, J lost 0 bases, and 8 bases lay in between. The CDR3, as DNA: TGTGCCAGCACCCCGGGGAGCACAGATACGCAGTATTTT. Amino acids: CASTPGSTDTQYF.

This chain uses TRBV9 with TRBJ2-5; 12 positions agree with TRBD2. V gave up 0 bases and J gave up 2 bases; unmatched junction bases: 5. Germline V gene sequence: CDR1 SGDLS, CDR2 YYNGEE. The CDR3 extends over 17 amino acids. Written as DNA, the CDR3 is TGTGCCAGCAGCGTAGCTACTAGCGGGGGGCTTCAAGAGACCCAGTACTTC. The encoded protein is CASSVATSGGLQETQYF.

The V and J genes are TRBV5-3 and TRBJ1-5; D gene ambiguous. TRBV5-3 is an ORF, with its function uncertain. Trimming took off 5 bases at V and 4 bases at J, with 13 bases between the two ends. The CDR3 contains 14 residues. CDR3 sequence (DNA): TGTGCCAGAAGAGTCCACCGAGTGAATCAGCCCCAGCATTTT. Protein: CARRVHRVNQPQHF.

The chain carries TRBV28 and TRBJ2-5, with a tentative D call TRBD2 (6 bases). The V gene lost 6 bases and the J gene lost 4 bases, with 12 bases spanning the gap. This CDR3 region has 13 residues. Germline V lookup: CDR1 MDHEN, CDR2 SYDVKM. This CDR3 is CASSPTSPETQYF. The DNA of the CDR3 is TGTGCCAGCAGCCCGACTAGTCCAGAGACCCAGTACTTC.

On this clone itself: At one of its ends the junction is not consistent with the germline gene, which may arise from a read error. V gene TRBV7-8 combines with J gene TRBJ2-5; 8 bases line up with TRBD1. CDR1 and CDR2 (germline): SGHVS, FQNEAQ. CDR3 size: 16 residues. The DNA for the CDR3 is TGTGCCAGCAGCTTAGCTTCTGGGACAGGACAAGAGTCCCAGTACTTC. It encodes CASSLASGTGQESQYF.

V and J are TRBV9 and TRBJ2-1; D remains unclear. The CDR3 length is 14 residues. Germline assignment: CDR1 SGDLS and CDR2 YYNGEE. Deletions cut 4 bases from V and 8 bases from J, with 16 bases between. The CDR3 here is CASSQSPKVDEQFF. CDR3 nucleotides: TGTGCCAGCAGCCAAAGTCCGAAGGTGGATGAGCAGTTCTTC.

V usage is TRBV6-1 and J usage is TRBJ2-5, with D perhaps TRBD2 (6 bases). Trimming removed 5 bases from V and 4 bases from J, with 11 bases in between. There are 13 residues in the CDR3. Germline V gene data show CDR1 as MNHNS and CDR2 as SASEGT. CDR3 sequence: CASSPGGRETQYF. In DNA, the CDR3 is TGTGCCAGCAGTCCCGGGGGTAGAGAGACCCAGTACTTC.

V and J are TRBV7-6 and TRBJ1-1; D might be TRBD1 (5 bases). CDR1 SGHVS and CDR2 FNYEAQ come from the germline V gene. V shed 3 bases and J shed 8 bases, with 19 bases lying between them. The CDR3 has 15 residues. The CDR3 nucleotides are TGTGCCAGCAGCTTCTATCCCCGGGGGGGTAGGGAAGCTTTCTTT. Translated, it gives CASSFYPRGGREAFF.

The V and J genes are TRBV27 and TRBJ1-1; TRBD1 matches at 7 bases. CDR3 length: 16 residues. V lost 0 bases to trimming and J lost 7 bases; unmatched junction nucleotides: 11. The V gene's germline CDR1 is MNHEY and CDR2 SMNVEV (reference sequence). CDR3 sequence reads: CASSLSPLTGRGEAFF. CDR3 bases: TGTGCCAGCAGTTTATCACCATTGACAGGGCGCGGTGAAGCTTTCTTT.

The genes are TRBV6-6 and TRBJ2-7; the match to TRBD1 covers 8 bases. Trimming at V came to 6 bases and at J to 2 bases, leaving 9 bases not matched to a gene. Germline CDR1 reads MNHNY; CDR2 reads SVGAGI (reference sequence). This CDR3 has 15 residues. The CDR3 here is CASSRNPGQAYEQYF. CDR3 DNA sequence: TGTGCCAGCAGCCGAAATCCGGGACAGGCCTACGAGCAGTACTTC.

Here the CDR3 reads CASSPGTGEQETQYF. The CDR3 DNA sequence: TGTGCCAGCAGCCCTGGGACAGGGGAACAAGAGACCCAGTACTTC. The chain combines TRBV9 with TRBJ2-5; TRBD1 matches at 10 bases. The CDR3 runs 15 residues. V lost 4 bases and J lost 2; bases outside the gene matches: 5. Germline V CDR1 and CDR2: SGDLS, YYNGEE.

This clone has more than one count but fewer than ten. The V call is TRBV2, the J call TRBJ1-1; TRBD1 aligns across 8 bases. V lost 4 bases and J lost 5; bases outside the gene matches: 3. The CDR3 covers 13 residues. In germline, CDR1 is SNHLY, CDR2 FYNNEI. CDR3 loop: CASSADRVTEAFF. DNA of the CDR3: TGTGCCAGCAGTGCGGACAGGGTGACTGAAGCTTTCTTT.

This chain links TRBV11-3 with TRBJ2-2; D not resolved. Germline loops: CDR1 SGHNT, CDR2 YENEEA. Trimming stripped 3 bases from V and 6 bases from J, with 8 bases between. This CDR3 comprises 13 residues. The CDR3 sequence is CASSLSGAGELFF. The CDR3, as DNA: TGTGCCAGCAGCTTGTCTGGAGCCGGGGAGCTGTTTTTT. Combining the CDR3 with reference TRBV11-3 and TRBJ2-2 gives the whole variable domain EAGVVQSPRYKIIEKKQPVAFWCNPISGHNTLYWYLQNLGQGPELLIRYENEEAVDDSQLPKDRFSAERLKGVDSTLKIQPAELGDSAVYLCASSLSGAGELFFGEGSRLTVL.

This sequence joins TRBV11-2 and TRBJ2-5; 7 bases are shared with TRBD1. Losses at the gene ends were 6 bases for V and 5 bases for J; bases not matched to a gene: 12. Germline V lookup: CDR1 SGHAT, CDR2 FQNNGV. The CDR3 covers 15 residues. The CDR3 sequence is CASSPSTGEGETQYF. CDR3 nucleotide sequence: TGTGCCAGCAGTCCGTCTACAGGGGAAGGGGAGACCCAGTACTTC.

The rearrangement uses TRBV11-3 and TRBJ2-1; D possibly corresponds to TRBD2 (6 bases). The CDR3 loop spans 15 amino acids. The V and J ends lost 4 bases and 3 bases respectively, with 13 bases between them. Germline CDR1 is SGHNT and CDR2 is YENEEA. The CDR3 is CASSSLGGNYNEQFF. CDR3 coding DNA: TGTGCCAGCAGCTCCTTAGGCGGGAACTACAATGAGCAGTTCTTC.

The chain is built from TRBV6-1 and TRBJ1-1, with a tentative D call TRBD1 (6 bases). CDR1 is MNHNS and CDR2 is SASEGT in the germline V gene. This CDR3 region has 15 residues. The germline V and J ends were trimmed by 4 bases and 5 bases, with 17 bases remaining between them. The CDR3 loop reads CASSADTGSQTEAFF. The DNA for the CDR3 is TGTGCCAGCAGTGCCGACACAGGGAGCCAAACTGAAGCTTTCTTT.

This clone has just a few counts. The V and J genes are TRBV9 and TRBJ1-5; D perhaps matches TRBD1 (5 bases). Germline values: CDR1 SGDLS, CDR2 YYNGEE. The CDR3 spans 14 residues. The V and J ends lost 0 bases and 6 bases respectively, with 10 bases between them. The CDR3: CASSVDQGSQPQHF. DNA of the CDR3: TGTGCCAGCAGCGTAGATCAGGGAAGTCAGCCCCAGCATTTT.

The chain carries TRBV5-1 and TRBJ2-7, with TRBD1 matching 9 bases. Trimming removed 0 bases from V and 6 bases from J; junction bases left unmatched: 4. The CDR3 consists of 14 residues. Germline V gene data show CDR1 as SGHRS and CDR2 as YFSETQ. The CDR3 DNA sequence: TGCGCCAGCAGCTTGGCCCAGGACAGGGGCGAGCAGTACTTC. Protein product: CASSLAQDRGEQYF.

With regard to this clone: This sample includes further DNA sequences coding for the same CDR3. This sequence joins TRBV19 and TRBJ2-7; the D gene is possibly TRBD1 (6 bases). Germline values: CDR1 LNHDA, CDR2 SQIVND (reference sequence). The CDR3 consists of 13 residues. V shed 1 base and J shed 3 bases, with 7 bases lying between them. CDR3 coding DNA: TGTGCCAGTAGTATAGGAGGGGGCTACGAGCAGTACTTC. Its protein product is CASSIGGGYEQYF.

The chain is built from TRBV27 and TRBJ1-3, with TRBD1 matching over 7 bases. Trimming removed 7 bases from V and 0 bases from J; junction bases left unmatched: 12. The CDR3 sequence is 17 residues long. In germline, CDR1 is MNHEY, CDR2 SMNVEV (reference sequence). CDR3 in amino acids: CASTLRQGGPSGNTIYF. The CDR3 DNA follows: TGTGCCAGCACCCTAAGACAGGGAGGCCCCTCTGGAAACACCATATATTTT.

The rearrangement joins TRBV7-9 to TRBJ2-3; the match to TRBD2 covers 7 bases. Germline V gives CDR1 SEHNR, CDR2 FQNEAQ (reference sequence). The CDR3 length is 14 residues. V lost 5 bases and J lost 4; bases outside the gene matches: 6. CDR3 residues: CASSLREVPDTQYF. CDR3 sequence (DNA): TGTGCCAGCAGCCTACGGGAGGTCCCAGATACGCAGTATTTT.

The chain couples TRBV5-1 to TRBJ1-2; D is uncertain. Deletions cut 4 bases from V and 4 bases from J, with 8 bases between. Germline V gene data show CDR1 as SGHRS and CDR2 as YFSETQ. This CDR3 contains 12 residues. This chain's CDR3 is CASSEVGYGYTF. CDR3 DNA: TGCGCCAGCAGCGAGGTCGGCTATGGCTACACCTTC.

This sequence joins TRBV4-2 and TRBJ1-5, with 7 nucleotides matching TRBD1. The J segment lost 4 bases and the V segment lost 1 base, leaving 7 bases of the junction unmatched. The germline V gene has CDR1 LGHNA and CDR2 YNFKEQ. The CDR3 length is 16 residues. The CDR3 is CASSQAAGTANQPQHF. CDR3 sequence (DNA): TGTGCCAGCAGCCAAGCTGCCGGGACAGCAAATCAGCCCCAGCATTTT.

The gene calls are TRBV18 and TRBJ2-7, with D perhaps assigned TRBD1 or TRBD2 (5 bases each). This CDR3 spans 16 amino acids. Germline V gene sequence: CDR1 KGHSH, CDR2 LQKENI. Trimming removed 1 base from V and 0 bases from J, with 13 bases in between. Written as DNA, the CDR3 is TGTGCCAGCTCACCACTCTGGGACGCGCTCTCCTACGAGCAGTACTTC. Amino acid sequence: CASSPLWDALSYEQYF.

This clone has a handful of counts. This chain uses TRBV11-3 with TRBJ2-7, with D possibly TRBD1 on 5 matching bases. Trimming cost V 4 bases and J 4 bases, with 8 bases left between them. The CDR3 is made up of 12 amino acids. Germline V gene sequence: CDR1 SGHNT, CDR2 YENEEA. The CDR3 DNA reads as TGTGCCAGCAGCTCATCAGGGTACGAGCAGTACTTC. It is translated as CASSSSGYEQYF.